Here is one T cell receptor beta chain with its context. V was pared by 8 bases and J by 3 bases, with 26 bases between. The CDR3 has 17 residues. These data are taken from a study of CD8 T cells in Susac syndrome. CD8+ and CD4+ T cells taken from blood had their TCR beta sequenced. The control participants were healthy donors, and these controls were matched with respect to both age and sex. Reverse transcription of roughly 0.5 to 1 ug RNA used random hexamers. Amplification of TCR beta CDR3 spanned 54 Vbeta and 13 Jbeta via immunoSEQ multiplex PCR. TCRdb independently ran MiXCR on the immunoSEQ multiplex PCR reads; one entry per CDR3 protein. The sample holds 80,000 or so distinct CDR3 sequences, around 94% seen once.

The V gene is TRBV23-1, the J gene TRBJ2-7; D unresolved. TRBV23-1 counts as an open reading frame of uncertain function. This sequence originates from a human donor in good health. The sample taken for sequencing was CD8+ T cells from PBMCs. CDR3 nucleotides: TGCGCCAGCCCCAGAGAGCCCTTGGGCAGCCTTGGCTACGAGCAGTACGTC. Its protein product is CASPREPLGSLGYEQYV.